The rows below give T cell receptor beta chains drawn from one sample of a study of blood T cell repertoires in COVID-19. Generated by immunoSEQ multiplex PCR, the TCRdb table keeps only in-frame clones and is missing some. This sample yields approximately 290,000 clones, of which about 89% are seen a single time; around 0.84% belongs to the top ten. The sequenced material came from peripheral blood. The source of these receptors is a man under 40 with acute or convalescent COVID-19. CDR3s include the opening cysteine and the closing phenylalanine or tryptophan. A D gene is named only where the DNA matches it firmly. The size of a clone is reported for some rows only, either as once, few or many, or as a class for expanded clones.

clone_size: NA
v_call: TRBV6-1
j_call: TRBJ1-2
d_call: TRBD1
cdr3_aa: CASSERDRVATNYGYTF
cdr3_nt: TGTGCCAGCAGTGAGAGGGACAGGGTTGCCACAAACTATGGCTACACCTTC

clone_size: NA
v_call: TRBV5-1
j_call: TRBJ1-1
d_call: TRBD1
cdr3_aa: CASSRGSGQGANTEAFF
cdr3_nt: TGCGCCAGCAGCCGGGGCTCGGGACAGGGGGCTAACACTGAAGCTTTCTTT

clone_size: NA
v_call: TRBV7-9
j_call: TRBJ1-1
d_call: NA
cdr3_aa: CASSLTANTEAFF
cdr3_nt: TGTGCCAGCAGCTTGACAGCGAACACTGAAGCTTTCTTT

clone_size: NA
v_call: TRBV9
j_call: TRBJ2-1
d_call: TRBD2
cdr3_aa: CASSVALGGDNEQFF
cdr3_nt: TGTGCCAGCAGCGTGGCCCTGGGGGGGGACAATGAGCAGTTCTTC

clone_size: few
v_call: TRBV5-1
j_call: TRBJ2-7
d_call: NA
cdr3_aa: CASSLATDYEQYF
cdr3_nt: TGCGCCAGCAGCTTGGCCACAGACTACGAGCAGTACTTC

clone_size: NA
v_call: TRBV13
j_call: TRBJ2-5
d_call: TRBD1
cdr3_aa: CASSLAGTVQETQYF
cdr3_nt: TGTGCCAGCAGCTTAGCCGGGACAGTACAAGAGACCCAGTACTTC

clone_size: NA
v_call: TRBV7-9
j_call: TRBJ2-1
d_call: TRBD1
cdr3_aa: CASSFRDRGPNYNEQFF
cdr3_nt: TGTGCCAGCAGCTTCCGGGACAGGGGGCCGAACTACAATGAGCAGTTCTTC

clone_size: once
v_call: TRBV18
j_call: TRBJ1-5
d_call: NA
cdr3_aa: CASSPSGRNQPQHF
cdr3_nt: TGTGCCAGCTCACCGTCAGGGCGCAATCAGCCCCAGCATTTT

clone_size: NA
v_call: TRBV5-4
j_call: TRBJ1-3
d_call: NA
cdr3_aa: CASSEDKGGGNTIYF
cdr3_nt: TGTGCCAGCAGCGAGGACAAGGGTGGTGGAAACACCATATATTTT

clone_size: NA
v_call: TRBV9
j_call: TRBJ2-3
d_call: NA
cdr3_aa: CASSVGWGLGTDTQYF
cdr3_nt: TGTGCCAGCAGCGTAGGCTGGGGGCTAGGAACAGATACGCAGTATTTT

clone_size: once
v_call: TRBV19
j_call: TRBJ1-2
d_call: TRBD1
cdr3_aa: CASTTDREVHGYTF
cdr3_nt: TGTGCCAGTACCACGGACAGGGAGGTCCATGGCTACACCTTC

clone_size: once
v_call: TRBV5-1
j_call: TRBJ2-7
d_call: TRBD2
cdr3_aa: CASSFTSGPYEQYF
cdr3_nt: TGCGCCAGCAGCTTCACTAGCGGTCCCTACGAGCAGTACTTC

clone_size: NA
v_call: TRBV19
j_call: TRBJ1-2
d_call: NA
cdr3_aa: CASSIGTFYGYTF
cdr3_nt: TGTGCCAGTAGTATCGGGACTTTTTATGGCTACACCTTC